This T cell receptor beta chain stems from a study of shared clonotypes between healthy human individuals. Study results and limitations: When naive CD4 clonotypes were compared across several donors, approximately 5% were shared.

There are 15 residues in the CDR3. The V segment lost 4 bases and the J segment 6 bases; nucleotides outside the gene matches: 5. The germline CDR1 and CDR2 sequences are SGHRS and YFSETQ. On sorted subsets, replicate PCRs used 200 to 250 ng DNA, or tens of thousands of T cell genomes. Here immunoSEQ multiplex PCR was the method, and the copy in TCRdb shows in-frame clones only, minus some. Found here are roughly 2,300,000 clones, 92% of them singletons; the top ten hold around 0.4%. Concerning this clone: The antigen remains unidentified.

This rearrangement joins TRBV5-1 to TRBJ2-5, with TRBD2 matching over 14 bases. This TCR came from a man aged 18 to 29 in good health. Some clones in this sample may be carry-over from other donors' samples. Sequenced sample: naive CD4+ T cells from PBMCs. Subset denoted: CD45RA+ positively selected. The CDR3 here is CASSQTSGRAKTQYF. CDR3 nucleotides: TGCGCCAGCAGCCAGACTAGCGGGAGGGCCAAGACCCAGTACTTC.